This note documents a single T cell receptor beta chain sequence. These data originate in a study of blood T cell repertoires in COVID-19. The wider study: Acute and convalescent COVID-19 specimens originated in the United States, Italy and Spain. Sample material is recorded as cDNA or gDNA derived from T cells, B-cell-depleted T cells, or PBMCs.

The CDR3 length is 16 residues. V lost 5 bases and J lost 7, with 21 bases in between. Germline CDR1 is SNHLY and CDR2 is FYNNEI. Original handling: The assay estimated nucleated cells by amplifying reference gene primers. Profiling relied on immunoSEQ multiplex PCR, and the TCRdb table lists in-frame clones only, not all of them. For V, J and clone size, that table is used; D and trimming come from the DNA. The sample contains some 83,000 clones, more than 70% of which appear only once. This rearrangement joins TRBV2 to TRBJ2-1; a possible D gene is TRBD2 (5 bases). The sample taken for sequencing was peripheral blood. This TCR was recovered from a man aged 60 to 69 with active or convalescent COVID-19. Written as DNA, the CDR3 is TGTGCCAGCAGTCTTTTTTCTTTGATCCGAGGGAATGAGCAGTTCTTC. Amino acid sequence: CASSLFSLIRGNEQFF.